One T cell receptor (beta chain) is described in this entry. These data are taken from a study of blood T cell repertoires in COVID-19. Study information: Sites across the United States, Italy and Spain contributed samples from acute and convalescent COVID-19. The cDNA or gDNA used as material had been derived from T cells, B-cell-depleted T cells, or PBMCs.

V was trimmed by 5 bases and J by 0 bases, leaving 8 bases between them. The CDR3 has 14 amino acids. CDR1 and CDR2 from the germline V gene are SGHNT and YENEEA. Per the study methods: Estimation of nucleated cell counts relied on the amplification of reference gene primers. The table came from immunoSEQ multiplex PCR; TCRdb's copy has only in-frame clones and leaves some out. D and trimming come from the DNA, and the V and J calls and clone size come from that table. The table records around 140,000 clones, roughly 90% of them present only once. Sequencing was carried out using peripheral blood. The chain is built from TRBV11-3 and TRBJ2-1, with D perhaps TRBD1 (5 bases). This TCR derives from a man between 65 and 85 years old with active COVID-19. The CDR3, as DNA: TGTGCCAGCAGCGTTGACAGCTCCTACAATGAGCAGTTCTTC. This encodes CASSVDSSYNEQFF.